This TCR beta chain came from a study of regulatory T cells in long-lasting Graves disease. Regarding time point: newly diagnosed GD, antithyroid drugs for less than 3 months. PBMC RNA was the source of the TCR library. HTBI primers from iRepertoire and Arm-PCR of CDR3 regions yielded the TCR beta libraries. TCRdb reprocessed the multiplex PCR reads with MiXCR, giving one entry per CDR3 protein. Altogether 600,000 to 650,000 distinct CDR3 sequences are present, less than 20% being singletons, with the ten largest covering about 20%. Germline V lookup: CDR1 LNHDA, CDR2 SQIVND (reference sequence). V was clipped by 3 bases and J by 8 bases, with 13 bases between them. This CDR3 spans 13 amino acids. These same records also appear under a second study, on T cells in Graves' hyperthyroidism and ophthalmopathy. From that paper: Patients aged 18 to 65 with hyperthyroidism were newly diagnosed, with duration under 2 months.

The sample was peripheral blood mononuclear cells (PBMCs), taken at new diagnosis, from a patient treated with antithyroid drugs. The TCR was taken from a woman aged 25 to 39 with Graves disease. V is TRBV19 and J is TRBJ1-1, with a tentative D call TRBD1 (6 bases). The CDR3 loop reads CASSIYDRKEAFF. In nucleotides, the CDR3 is TGTGCCAGTAGTATCTATGACAGGAAAGAAGCTTTCTTT.